This T cell receptor (beta chain) was found in a study of cytomegalovirus exposure and HLA in healthy donors. Notes on the study in general: A later analysis found most CMV-associated TCR beta chains apparently HLA-restricted. TCR beta V segments were, for the most part, productive about 87% or about 30% of the time in an earlier analysis. Cytomegalovirus association was assigned to about 180 TCR beta chains.

The V segment lost 6 bases and the J segment 6 bases; nucleotides outside the gene matches: 10. The CDR3 loop spans 16 amino acids. Vbeta (60) and Jbeta (13) primers were used in the PCR. Generated by immunoSEQ multiplex PCR, the TCRdb table keeps only in-frame clones and is missing some. In the table there are 130,000 to 150,000 clones, 80% to 85% of which are singletons. On this clone: Its target is not known.

The source is a woman between 25 and 40 years old in good health and CMV-seronegative. The genes are TRBV5-3 and TRBJ1-6, with TRBD1 matching over 9 bases. TRBV5-3 is an ORF, and what it does is uncertain. The sample was PBMCs. CDR3 bases: TGTGCCAGAAACGGGACAGGGCCTCGGATTAATTCACCCCTCCACTTT. Its translation is CARNGTGPRINSPLHF.